This T cell receptor beta chain comes out of a study of TIL therapy for anti-PD-1-resistant metastatic lung cancer. Trimming removed 4 bases at V and 6 bases at J, with 10 bases between. CDR1 is MNHEY and CDR2 is SMNVEV in the germline V gene (reference sequence). This CDR3 has 13 residues. Stated time point: pre-treatment sample, taken before nivolumab and TIL therapy. This was the immunoSEQ v3 assay. Each library reached around 1.9 million read pairs, or roughly 5-6.5 million at deep level. Measured with immunoSEQ multiplex PCR; TCRdb has only the in-frame clones, and not every one. This sample yields under 60,000 clones, of which around 85% are seen a single time; around 5% belongs to the top ten.

The sample consisted of blood, taken at baseline. The clonotype was recovered from a person aged 25 to 79 with non-small cell lung cancer. The chain links TRBV27 to TRBJ2-4, with D maybe TRBD1 (6 bases). The CDR3 here is CASSSGAGNIQYF. CDR3 in DNA: TGTGCCAGCAGTTCAGGGGCGGGAAACATTCAGTACTTC.